Presented here are 19 T cell receptor beta chains from one specimen sequenced in a study of blood T cell repertoires in COVID-19 (dated by TCRdb to about 2020). The method was the immunoSEQ multiplex PCR assay. TCRdb re-hosts the immuneACCESS table, in-frame sequences only. Its copies lack some clones; in the studies checked, an unresolved V gene accounts for under half of them, and the cause for the rest is not known. This sample holds fewer than 150,000 clones; 84% were observed only once. The ten largest clones capture about 7% of the sample. The sequenced sample was peripheral blood. The receptors were gathered from a human donor in a cohort sampled during active COVID-19.

This sequence joins TRBV18 and TRBJ2-7, with D possibly matching TRBD1 (6 bases). CDR3 length equals 14 residues. Germline loops: CDR1 KGHSH, CDR2 LQKENI. V lost 1 base and J lost 0, with 7 bases in between. CDR3 nucleotides: TGTGCCAGCTCACCACAAGGGGGCTCCTACGAGCAGTACTTC. Its translation is CASSPQGGSYEQYF.

This clone was observed a single time. V is TRBV6-1 and J is TRBJ1-3, with TRBD1 as a possible D gene (5 bases). The germline gives CDR1 MNHNS, CDR2 SASEGT. Trimming took off 2 bases at V and 6 bases at J, with 8 bases between the two ends. CDR3 size: 13 residues. CDR3 region: CASSETGINTIYF. The CDR3 DNA is TGTGCCAGCAGTGAAACAGGAATAAACACCATATATTTT.

The chain couples TRBV5-4 to TRBJ2-3, with 10 positions matching TRBD1. V lost 5 bases, J lost 4 bases, and 7 bases stayed unmatched. This CDR3 region has 15 residues. Germline values: CDR1 SGHNT, CDR2 YYREEE (reference sequence). The CDR3 nucleotides are TGTGCCAGCAGTTCCGGGACAGGGGTTTCAGATACGCAGTATTTT. Protein: CASSSGTGVSDTQYF.

With respect to this clone: This specimen includes other DNA sequences encoding the same CDR3. The rearrangement uses TRBV4-2 and TRBJ2-5; possibly TRBD1 for D (6 bases). The V gene lost 0 bases and the J gene lost 4 bases, with 9 bases spanning the gap. Germline V gene lookup returns CDR1 LGHNA and CDR2 YNFKEQ. The CDR3 loop spans 14 amino acids. CDR3 bases: TGTGCCAGCAGCCAAGACAGGGGCGGAGAGACCCAGTACTTC. Its translation: CASSQDRGGETQYF.

This sequence joins TRBV5-4 and TRBJ2-3, with a tentative D call TRBD2 (6 bases). The CDR3 has 15 amino acids. The V gene's germline CDR1 is SGHNT and CDR2 YYREEE (reference sequence). Between the trimmed V and J ends, which lost 0 bases and 2 bases, there was a span of 10 bases. The CDR3 protein is CASSLDAGYTDTQYF. CDR3 sequence (DNA): TGTGCCAGCAGCTTGGATGCGGGGTACACAGATACGCAGTATTTT. Supplemented by reference TRBV5-4 and TRBJ2-3, the full variable domain reads ETGVTQSPTHLIKTRGQQVTLRCSSQSGHNTVSWYQQALGQGPQFIFQYYREEENGRGNFPPRFSGLQFPNYSSELNVNALELDDSALYLCASSLDAGYTDTQYFGPGTRLTVL.

The CDR3 DNA sequence: TGCGCCAGCAGCTGGACAGGGGGTGAAAAACTGTTTTTT. It yields the protein CASSWTGGEKLFF. This sequence joins TRBV5-1 and TRBJ1-4, with TRBD1 identical over 10 bases. This CDR3 has 13 residues. The trim removed 3 bases at V and 7 bases at J, leaving 0 bases unmatched. Looked up from germline, CDR1 is SGHRS and CDR2 is YFSETQ.

J is TRBJ2-1 and V is TRBV19, with a tentative D call TRBD1 (5 bases). This CDR3 has 14 residues. V was trimmed by 0 bases and J by 10 bases, leaving 13 bases between them. CDR1 and CDR2 from the germline V gene are LNHDA and SQIVND (reference sequence). The DNA of the CDR3 is TGTGCCAGTAGTATAGACCCTCAGGGTAGGGAGCAGTTCTTC. Its translation: CASSIDPQGREQFF.

The chain employs TRBV7-8 and TRBJ1-1; D remains ambiguous. Looked up from germline, CDR1 is SGHVS and CDR2 is FQNEAQ. V lost 8 bases, J lost 3 bases, and 13 bases lay in between. The CDR3 has 13 residues. This CDR3 is CASREVVYTEAFF. CDR3 bases: TGTGCCAGCCGAGAGGTGGTATACACTGAAGCTTTCTTT.

V and J are TRBV9 and TRBJ2-5; the match to TRBD2 covers 8 bases. The CDR3 loop spans 15 amino acids. Trimming removed 4 bases from V and 5 bases from J; junction bases left unmatched: 10. Germline CDR1 is SGDLS and CDR2 is YYNGEE. In DNA, the CDR3 is TGTGCCAGCAGCTCCCCGGGGGGGGGCTCGGAGACCCAGTACTTC. It specifies CASSSPGGGSETQYF. Full variable domain (outside the CDR3, taken from reference TRBV9 and TRBJ2-5): DSGVTQTPKHLITATGQRVTLRCSPRSGDLSVYWYQQSLDQGLQFLIQYYNGEERAKGNILERFSAQQFPDLHSELNLSSLELGDSALYFCASSSPGGGSETQYFGPGTRLLVL.

V usage is TRBV11-1 and J usage is TRBJ2-1; TRBD2 aligns across 14 bases. The V gene's germline CDR1 is SGHAT and CDR2 FQDESV (reference sequence). V was clipped by 5 bases and J by 10 bases; unmatched bases: 7. The CDR3 contains 15 residues. Written as DNA, the CDR3 is TGTGCCAGCAGCCTGACTAGCGGGGGGGCCCACGAGCAGTTCTTC. This codes for CASSLTSGGAHEQFF.

V gene TRBV6-5 combines with J gene TRBJ1-5; no clear D gene. The V and J ends lost 6 bases and 5 bases respectively, with 14 bases between them. Germline lookup yields CDR1 MNHEY and CDR2 SVGAGI. This CDR3 spans 14 amino acids. CDR3 DNA: TGTGCCAGCAGCAACAGAAATCGAGATCAGCCCCAGCATTTT. Translation gives CASSNRNRDQPQHF.

The chain couples TRBV9 to TRBJ2-1; 9 nucleotides align to TRBD2. The CDR3 covers 17 residues. The germline V gene encodes CDR1 SGDLS and CDR2 YYNGEE. Trimming at V came to 0 bases and at J to 7 bases, leaving 11 bases not matched to a gene. The DNA of the CDR3 is TGTGCCAGCAGCGTAGCTGAGGCGGGGGGGCTTTTGAATGAGCAGTTCTTC. Protein: CASSVAEAGGLLNEQFF.

The CDR3 protein is CASSPEYSSNEQFF. The CDR3 DNA sequence: TGTGCCAGCTCACCAGAGTACTCGAGCAATGAGCAGTTCTTC. J is TRBJ2-1 and V is TRBV18; D unclear. V lost 2 bases and J 6 bases, leaving 11 bases between the germline ends. CDR1 KGHSH and CDR2 LQKENI come from the germline V gene. The CDR3 length is 14 residues.

The chain has TRBV11-2 and TRBJ1-6; TRBD1 aligns across 9 bases. Trimming cost V 1 base and J 9 bases; bases outside gene matches: 4. This CDR3 region has 15 residues. CDR1 and CDR2 (germline): SGHAT, FQNNGV. The CDR3 sequence is CASSLGGQGTSPLHF. The CDR3 DNA reads TGTGCCAGCAGCTTAGGGGGACAGGGCACTTCACCCCTCCACTTT.

The chain employs TRBV6-2 or TRBV6-3 and TRBJ1-5; D gene unclear. V lost 2 bases, J lost 2 bases, and 7 bases lay in between. This CDR3 is built from 14 residues. Germline-derived CDR1 and CDR2 are MNHEY and SVGEGT. As DNA, the CDR3 is TGTGCCAGCAGTTACAGGCGGGGCAATCAGCCCCAGCATTTT. It specifies CASSYRRGNQPQHF.

The chain is built from TRBV4-1 and TRBJ2-3; tentatively, D is TRBD1 (5 bases). V lost 1 base, J lost 1 base, and 12 bases lay in between. The CDR3 extends over 16 amino acids. Germline V gene lookup returns CDR1 MGHRA and CDR2 YSYEKL. The CDR3 protein is CASSQGVGARTDTQYF. In DNA, the CDR3 is TGCGCCAGCAGCCAAGGAGTAGGGGCCCGCACAGATACGCAGTATTTT.

The CDR3 nucleotides are TGTGCCAGCAGCCCCACCAACATAGCGGGGGGGCCCACCGGGGAGCTGTTTTTT. It encodes CASSPTNIAGGPTGELFF. This chain joins TRBV5-4 and TRBJ2-2; 11 nucleotides line up with TRBD2. Germline-derived CDR1 and CDR2 are SGHNT and YYREEE (reference sequence). The J segment lost 4 bases and the V segment lost 4 bases, leaving 12 bases of the junction unmatched. The CDR3 runs 18 residues.

The chain joins TRBV7-8 to TRBJ2-3; 9 nucleotides align to TRBD2. The CDR3 covers 16 residues. With V trimmed by 4 bases and J by 2 bases, 7 bases remained unmatched. Germline V CDR1 and CDR2: SGHVS, FQNEAQ. The CDR3 sequence is CASSYLAGTSTDTQYF. CDR3 nucleotide sequence: TGTGCCAGCAGCTACCTAGCGGGGACCTCCACAGATACGCAGTATTTT.

V and J are TRBV5-6 and TRBJ2-3, with 8 bases that match TRBD2. This CDR3 has 17 residues. V was clipped by 2 bases and J by 4 bases; unmatched bases: 12. Looked up from germline, CDR1 is SGHDT and CDR2 is YYEEEE. CDR3 nucleotide sequence: TGTGCCAGCAGCTTCGTCGGACTAGCAGAGGACCCAGATACGCAGTATTTT. Amino acids: CASSFVGLAEDPDTQYF.